Described below is a single T cell receptor gamma chain sequence and its context. Different DNA sequences within this sample yield the same CDR3. TCRdb fed the RT-PCR reads to CATT. There are some 910 gamma-chain clones in the sample; 30% to 35% occur only once, and almost 35% lies in the top ten. This entry is derived from a study of gamma-delta T cells after stem cell transplantation. The germline gives CDR1 GITISATS, CDR2 ISYDGTV (reference sequence). V shed 4 bases, J shed 7 bases, and the junction held 4 bases outside the gene matches. This CDR3 contains 15 residues. The clonotype originates from a human donor. It is not recorded whose cells these are; they may come from a transplant donor. The sequenced sample was gamma-delta T cells. The J gene is TRGJP, the V gene TRGV9. Here the J gene came from matching the DNA to germline, since TCRdb omits it. CDR3 residues: CALWERELGKKIKVF. The DNA for the CDR3 is TGTGCCTTGTGGGAAAGGGAGTTGGGCAAAAAAATCAAGGTATTT.